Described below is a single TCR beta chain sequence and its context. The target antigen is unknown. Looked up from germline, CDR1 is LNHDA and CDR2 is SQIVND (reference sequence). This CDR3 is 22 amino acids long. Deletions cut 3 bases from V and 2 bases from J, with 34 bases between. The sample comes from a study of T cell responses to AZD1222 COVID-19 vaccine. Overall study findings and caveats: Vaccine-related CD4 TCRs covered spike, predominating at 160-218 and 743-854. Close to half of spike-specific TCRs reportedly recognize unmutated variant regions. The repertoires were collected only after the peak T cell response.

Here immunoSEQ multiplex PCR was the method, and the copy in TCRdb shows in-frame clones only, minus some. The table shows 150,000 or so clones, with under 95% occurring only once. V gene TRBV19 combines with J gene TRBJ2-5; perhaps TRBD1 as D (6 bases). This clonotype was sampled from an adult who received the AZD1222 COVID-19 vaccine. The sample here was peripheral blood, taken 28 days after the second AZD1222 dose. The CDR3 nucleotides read TGTGCCAGTAGTATCCCGCTTGAGCGGTTGATCGCGCCGGGACACCTTCAAGAGACCCAGTACTTC. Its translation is CASSIPLERLIAPGHLQETQYF.